The 8 T cell receptor beta chains reported below all come from one sample, sequenced in a study of T cell responses to AZD1222 COVID-19 vaccine. Sequenced by immunoSEQ multiplex PCR; TCRdb stores in-frame clones only, minus some. The repertoire consists of 90,000 to 130,000 clones, with approximately 90% occurring once and the leading ten covering about 1.6%. Source: peripheral blood, taken on day 0 of AZD1222 vaccination. The source is an adult in good health.

The chain links TRBV10-2 to TRBJ2-1; 11 bases align to TRBD2. The junction had 5 bases not matched to a gene; V was cut back by 0 bases and J by 7 bases. CDR3 length: 16 residues. Per the germline V gene, CDR1 is WSHSY and CDR2 is SAAADI. The CDR3 loop reads CASSESTSGGQNEQFF. The DNA for the CDR3 is TGCGCCAGCAGTGAGTCAACTAGCGGGGGTCAGAATGAGCAGTTCTTC.

The table lists this clone with a few counts. CDR3 protein: CASRPDRGEKLFF. Here the CDR3 DNA reads TGTGCCAGCAGACCCGACAGGGGTGAAAAACTGTTTTTT. The chain has TRBV12-3 or TRBV12-4 and TRBJ1-4, with TRBD1 identical over 8 bases. This CDR3 has 13 residues. V was clipped by 6 bases and J by 7 bases; unmatched bases: 4.

The chain has TRBV18 and TRBJ1-6; a possible D gene is TRBD1 (5 bases). The CDR3 is 17 amino acids. Germline CDR1 KGHSH, CDR2 LQKENI. The V end was cut by 3 bases, the J end by 7 bases, with 19 bases between. The CDR3 region is CASSPNGATVGNSPLHF. The DNA of the CDR3 is TGTGCCAGCTCACCTAATGGGGCTACAGTAGGGAATTCACCCCTCCACTTT.

The genes are TRBV2 and TRBJ1-5; no clear D. V was cut by 0 bases and J by 3 bases, with 12 bases left in between. Germline loops: CDR1 SNHLY, CDR2 FYNNEI. The CDR3 runs 16 residues. The CDR3 DNA reads as TGTGCCAGCAGTGAAGCTTGGAGTAACCCCAATCAGCCCCAGCATTTT. Amino acids: CASSEAWSNPNQPQHF. Together with reference TRBV2 and TRBJ1-5, the CDR3 gives the full variable domain: EPEVTQTPSHQVTQMGQEVILRCVPISNHLYFYWYRQILGQKVEFLVSFYNNEISEKSEIFDDQFSVERPDGSNFTLKIRSTKLEDSAMYFCASSEAWSNPNQPQHFGDGTRLSIL.

V usage is TRBV3-1 (or the pseudogene TRBV3-2) and J usage is TRBJ2-2, with 8 nucleotides matching TRBD2. J was trimmed by 7 bases and V by 4 bases; bases with no gene match: 8. The CDR3 is made up of 15 amino acids. Germline CDR1 is LGHDT and CDR2 is YNNKEL (reference sequence). The CDR3 sequence: CASSPGAGGVGELFF. The CDR3 region has the DNA TGTGCCAGCAGCCCGGGCGCGGGAGGTGTCGGGGAGCTGTTTTTT.

The V call is TRBV19, the J call TRBJ2-1; 10 nucleotides match TRBD2. CDR1 and CDR2 from the germline V gene are LNHDA and SQIVND (reference sequence). This CDR3 is built from 18 residues. V gave up 4 bases and J gave up 2 bases; unmatched junction bases: 11. CDR3 nucleotide sequence: TGTGCCAGTAGTAAGGTGTTTAGCGGGGGGACTACCTACAATGAGCAGTTCTTC. Amino acid sequence: CASSKVFSGGTTYNEQFF.

V gene TRBV7-9 combines with J gene TRBJ2-7; the match to TRBD2 covers 7 bases. V lost 11 bases and J lost 5; bases outside the gene matches: 12. The germline CDR1 and CDR2 sequences are SEHNR and FQNEAQ (reference sequence). This CDR3 is built from 13 residues. CDR3 sequence: CAGGDGVGNEQYF. CDR3 coding DNA: TGTGCCGGGGGGGACGGAGTCGGGAACGAGCAGTACTTC.

V and J are TRBV6-5 and TRBJ1-2, with a possible D match to TRBD1 (5 bases). The CDR3 is made up of 16 amino acids. Germline V lookup: CDR1 MNHEY, CDR2 SVGAGI. V lost 0 bases and J lost 4, with 15 bases in between. Written as DNA, the CDR3 is TGTGCCAGCAGTTACTCACCTGGCTCAGGGACCTATGGCTACACCTTC. Amino acids: CASSYSPGSGTYGYTF.